The TCR beta chain under discussion was sequenced for a study of regulatory T cells in long-lasting Graves disease. Building the TCR beta libraries relied on iRepertoire HTBI primers, and CDR3 regions underwent Arm-PCR. In the original workflow: Segment identification across samples yielded around 64 TRBV and fewer than 15 TRBJ segments. TCRdb re-called the multiplex PCR reads with MiXCR, one entry per CDR3 protein. What appears here as the V and J calls and clone size reflects TCRdb's work, not the paper's. The profile shows around 460,000 distinct CDR3 sequences, 20% to 25% of them singletons. At least ten counts were recorded for this clonotype. Time point meaning: persistent/refractory GD, antithyroid drugs over 5 years with positive TRAb. Researchers made the TCR library from RNA that was extracted from PBMCs. EDTA tubes collected roughly 10 milliliters of peripheral blood. This sequence was found in a female donor with Graves disease. The sequences come from peripheral blood mononuclear cells (PBMCs), collected when the disease was refractory, from a patient treated with antithyroid drugs.

The DNA for the CDR3 is TGCGCCAGCAGCCGGGACAGGACTAATGAAAAACTGTTTTTT. Its protein is CASSRDRTNEKLFF. The chain has TRBV5-1 and TRBJ1-4, with 8 bases lining up with TRBD1. The V gene end was trimmed by 4 bases and the J gene end by 2 bases; junction bases not matched to a gene: 1. The germline V gene encodes CDR1 SGHRS and CDR2 YFSETQ. The CDR3 contains 14 residues.